The present T cell receptor beta chain was sequenced within a study of early T cells in non-severe SARS-CoV-2 infection. One entry per CDR3 protein results from TCRdb running MiXCR on the 5' RACE reads. The profile shows roughly 67,000 distinct CDR3 sequences, less than 15% of them singletons. Study findings and constraints: VDJdb matching skewed toward anti-spike CD8 responses, missing private and CD4 specificities.

This clonotype was picked up many times. The antigen remains undetermined. Input material: whole blood. The TCR comes from an adult who was a healthcare worker with PCR-confirmed SARS-CoV-2 infection or an uninfected control (not recorded which).

This CDR3 reads CASSLGTSGKETQYF. The DNA of the CDR3 is TGTGCCAGCAGTTTGGGTACTAGCGGCAAAGAGACCCAGTACTTC. The genes are TRBV12-3 or TRBV12-4 and TRBJ2-5; 8 nucleotides align to TRBD2. The length of the CDR3 is 15 residues. The V segment lost 3 bases and the J segment 3 bases; nucleotides outside the gene matches: 6.